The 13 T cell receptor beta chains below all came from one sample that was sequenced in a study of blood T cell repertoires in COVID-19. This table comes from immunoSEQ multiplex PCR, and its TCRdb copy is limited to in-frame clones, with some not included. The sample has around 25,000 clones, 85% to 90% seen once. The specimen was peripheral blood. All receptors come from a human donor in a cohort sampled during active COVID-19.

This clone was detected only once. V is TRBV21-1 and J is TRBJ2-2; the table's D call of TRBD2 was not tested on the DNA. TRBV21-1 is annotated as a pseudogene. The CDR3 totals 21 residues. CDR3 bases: TGTGCCAGCAGCAAGTCGGGTTCTTCTAGCGGGAGGGCCGGGAACACCGGGGAGCTGTTTTTT. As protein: CASSKSGSSSGRAGNTGELFF.

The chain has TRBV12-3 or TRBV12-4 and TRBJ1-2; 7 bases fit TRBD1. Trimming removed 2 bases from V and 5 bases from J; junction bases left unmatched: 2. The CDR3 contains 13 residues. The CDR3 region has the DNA TGTGCCAGCAGTTTATCAGGGGGTTATGGCTACACCTTC. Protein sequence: CASSLSGGYGYTF.

The CDR3: CASSFNSGNTIYF. CDR3 DNA sequence: TGTGCCAGCAGTTTTAACTCTGGAAACACCATATATTTT. The J gene is TRBJ1-3, the V gene TRBV12-3 or TRBV12-4; unclear D gene. This CDR3 contains 13 residues. V was clipped by 3 bases and J by 0 bases, with 3 bases between them.

CDR3 DNA: TGTGCCAGCAGCCCTTCCGGGGGGGCCGGAGATACGCAGTATTTT. Encoded protein: CASSPSGGAGDTQYF. The V call is TRBV7-2, the J call TRBJ2-3, with TRBD2 identical over 8 bases. With V trimmed by 5 bases and J by 5 bases, 9 bases remained unmatched. The length of the CDR3 is 15 residues. Germline CDR1 SGHTA, CDR2 FQGNSA.

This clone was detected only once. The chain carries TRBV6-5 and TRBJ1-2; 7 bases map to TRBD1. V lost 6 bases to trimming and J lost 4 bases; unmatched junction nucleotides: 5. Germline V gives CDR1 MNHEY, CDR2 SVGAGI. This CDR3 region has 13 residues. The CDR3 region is CASRDPGGYGYTF. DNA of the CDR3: TGTGCCAGCAGGGACCCAGGGGGCTATGGCTACACCTTC.

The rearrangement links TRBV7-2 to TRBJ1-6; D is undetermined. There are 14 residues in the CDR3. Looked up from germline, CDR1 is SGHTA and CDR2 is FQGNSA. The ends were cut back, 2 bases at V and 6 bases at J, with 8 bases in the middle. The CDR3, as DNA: TGTGCCAGCAGCTTATTGGGCTCTAATTCACCCCTCCACTTT. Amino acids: CASSLLGSNSPLHF.

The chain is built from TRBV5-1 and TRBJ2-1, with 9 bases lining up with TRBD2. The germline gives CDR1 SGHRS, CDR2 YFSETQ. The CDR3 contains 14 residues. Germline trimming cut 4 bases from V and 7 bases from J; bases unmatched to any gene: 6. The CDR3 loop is CASSGAGGSNEQFF. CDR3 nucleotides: TGCGCCAGCAGCGGAGCGGGAGGCTCGAATGAGCAGTTCTTC. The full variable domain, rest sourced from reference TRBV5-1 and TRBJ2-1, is KAGVTQTPRYLIKTRGQQVTLSCSPISGHRSVSWYQQTPGQGLQFLFEYFSETQRNKGNFPGRFSGRQFSNSRSEMNVSTLELGDSALYLCASSGAGGSNEQFFGPGTRLTVL.

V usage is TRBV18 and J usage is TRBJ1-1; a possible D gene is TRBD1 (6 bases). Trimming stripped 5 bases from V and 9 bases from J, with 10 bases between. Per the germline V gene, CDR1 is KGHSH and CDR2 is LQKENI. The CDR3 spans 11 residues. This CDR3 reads CASSVQGKAFF. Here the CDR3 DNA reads TGTGCCAGCTCAGTCCAGGGGAAAGCTTTCTTT. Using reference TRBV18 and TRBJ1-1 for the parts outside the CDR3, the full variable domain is NAGVMQNPRHLVRRRGQEARLRCSPMKGHSHVYWYRQLPEEGLKFMVYLQKENIIDESGMPKERFSAEFPKEGPSILRIQQVVRGDSAAYFCASSVQGKAFFGQGTRLTVV.

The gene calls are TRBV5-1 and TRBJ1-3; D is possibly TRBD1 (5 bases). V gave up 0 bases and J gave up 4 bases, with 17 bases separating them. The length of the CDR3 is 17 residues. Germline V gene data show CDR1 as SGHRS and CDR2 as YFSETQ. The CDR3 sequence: CASSLVPPGPRGNTIYF. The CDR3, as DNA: TGCGCCAGCAGCTTGGTCCCCCCAGGGCCGAGGGGAAACACCATATATTTT. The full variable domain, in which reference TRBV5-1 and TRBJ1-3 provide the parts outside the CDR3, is KAGVTQTPRYLIKTRGQQVTLSCSPISGHRSVSWYQQTPGQGLQFLFEYFSETQRNKGNFPGRFSGRQFSNSRSEMNVSTLELGDSALYLCASSLVPPGPRGNTIYFGEGSWLTVV.

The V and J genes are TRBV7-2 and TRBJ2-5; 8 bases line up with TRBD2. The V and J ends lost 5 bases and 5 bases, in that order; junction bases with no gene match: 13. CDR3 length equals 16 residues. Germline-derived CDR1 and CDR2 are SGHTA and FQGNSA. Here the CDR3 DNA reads TGTGCCAGCAGCAGGCGGGGCGGGGGGACGACGGAGACCCAGTACTTC. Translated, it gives CASSRRGGGTTETQYF.

CDR3 sequence reads: CASSPKGLAGVWSRHNEQFF. The CDR3 DNA follows: TGTGCCAGCAGCCCAAAGGGACTAGCGGGAGTATGGTCCCGACACAATGAGCAGTTCTTC. J is TRBJ2-1 and V is TRBV27; TRBD2 aligns across 14 bases. From germline, CDR1 is MNHEY and CDR2 SMNVEV (reference sequence). The CDR3 sequence is 20 residues long. With 6 bases clipped from V and 5 bases from J, the junction kept 18 bases outside the gene matches.

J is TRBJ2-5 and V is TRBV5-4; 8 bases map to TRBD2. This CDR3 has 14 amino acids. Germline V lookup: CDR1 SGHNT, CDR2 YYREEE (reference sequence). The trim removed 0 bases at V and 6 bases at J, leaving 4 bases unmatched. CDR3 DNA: TGTGCCAGCAGCTTGGCGAGCGGGGGAAAGACCCAGTACTTC. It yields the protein CASSLASGGKTQYF.

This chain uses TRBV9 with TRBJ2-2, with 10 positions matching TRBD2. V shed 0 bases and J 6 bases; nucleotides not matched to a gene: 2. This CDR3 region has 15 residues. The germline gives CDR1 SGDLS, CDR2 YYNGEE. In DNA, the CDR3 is TGTGCCAGCAGCGTAGGGCTAGCGGGAGCCGGGGAGCTGTTTTTT. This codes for CASSVGLAGAGELFF.